The 19 T cell receptor beta chains given below trace back to one sample, sequenced in a study of cytomegalovirus exposure and HLA in healthy donors (dated by TCRdb to between 2016 and 2019). Library preparation used the immunoSEQ multiplex PCR assay. For the multiplex PCR, a mixture combining 60 forward primers for TCR Vbeta segments and 13 reverse primers for TCR Jbeta segments was used. TCRdb holds this immuneACCESS table with in-frame rearrangements only. Some clones are missing; in checked studies, unresolved V genes explain under half, and the rest has no known cause. This sample lists some 130,000 clones; roughly 89% were detected once. The top ten hold around 5.5% of the sample. Sequenced material: PBMCs. Receptors originate from a woman aged 30 to 39 in good health and CMV-seronegative.

CDR3 amino acids: CASSSTTSMNTEAFF. The CDR3, as DNA: TGTGCCAGCAGCTCCACGACAAGCATGAACACTGAAGCTTTCTTT. This chain uses TRBV11-2 with TRBJ1-1; D unclear. This CDR3 comprises 15 residues. Trimming took off 4 bases at V and 0 bases at J, with 12 bases between the two ends. Germline lookup yields CDR1 SGHAT and CDR2 FQNNGV.

This sequence joins TRBV2 and TRBJ2-5; the match to TRBD2 covers 8 bases. The germline gives CDR1 SNHLY, CDR2 FYNNEI. Trimming at V came to 7 bases and at J to 0 bases, leaving 10 bases not matched to a gene. This CDR3 has 16 residues. This CDR3 reads CASTPWRLANQETQYF. The CDR3 nucleotides read TGTGCCAGCACCCCATGGCGACTAGCGAACCAAGAGACCCAGTACTTC.

The rearrangement joins TRBV6-5 to TRBJ1-2; TRBD1 might be the D (6 bases). The CDR3 sequence is 12 residues long. The V and J ends lost 5 bases and 8 bases respectively, with 12 bases between them. CDR1 is MNHEY and CDR2 is SVGAGI in the germline V gene. CDR3 amino acids: CASSTGLSGYTF. The CDR3 DNA reads TGTGCCAGCAGTACAGGGCTAAGCGGCTACACCTTC.

This clone was seen a single time. This chain links TRBV5-1 with TRBJ2-5; 7 bases align to TRBD2. The V gene end was trimmed by 0 bases and the J gene end by 5 bases; junction bases not matched to a gene: 7. The CDR3 extends over 15 amino acids. Germline CDR1 is SGHRS and CDR2 is YFSETQ. The CDR3 DNA sequence: TGCGCCAGCAGCTTGGATCCCGGACTAGTGGAGACCCAGTACTTC. Translation: CASSLDPGLVETQYF.

V is TRBV7-9 and J is TRBJ2-7; 9 nucleotides line up with TRBD2. The CDR3 consists of 16 residues. Germline lookup yields CDR1 SEHNR and CDR2 FQNEAQ (reference sequence). The trim removed 0 bases at V and 0 bases at J, leaving 3 bases unmatched. This CDR3 is CASSLASGSLSYEQYF. The CDR3, as DNA: TGTGCCAGCAGCTTAGCTAGCGGGAGCCTCTCCTACGAGCAGTACTTC. The whole variable domain, filled in from reference TRBV7-9 and TRBJ2-7, reads DTGVSQNPRHKITKRGQNVTFRCDPISEHNRLYWYRQTLGQGPEFLTYFQNEAQLEKSRLLSDRFSAERPKGSFSTLEIQRTEQGDSAMYLCASSLASGSLSYEQYFGPGTRLTVT.

This chain connects TRBV28 to TRBJ2-1; no firm D call. Between the trimmed V and J ends, which lost 8 bases and 3 bases, there was a span of 8 bases. This CDR3 is built from 12 residues. Germline V CDR1 and CDR2: MDHEN, SYDVKM. The DNA of the CDR3 is TGTGCCAGCGGGCAGATCTACAATGAGCAGTTCTTC. Its protein product is CASGQIYNEQFF.

The chain couples TRBV19 to TRBJ1-6; D might be TRBD1 (5 bases). This CDR3 spans 15 amino acids. The germline gives CDR1 LNHDA, CDR2 SQIVND (reference sequence). V was pared by 5 bases and J by 1 base, with 9 bases between. CDR3 sequence (DNA): TGTGCCAGTAGTTCCGGGGGGTCCTATAATTCACCCCTCCACTTT. Protein: CASSSGGSYNSPLHF.

Regarding this clone: The sample holds other DNA sequences that translate to the same CDR3. The V gene is TRBV9, the J gene TRBJ2-1; D gene ambiguous. The germline CDR1 and CDR2 sequences are SGDLS and YYNGEE. Trimming stripped 0 bases from V and 0 bases from J, with 7 bases between. The CDR3 has 15 residues. The CDR3 protein is CASSVVESSYNEQFF. The CDR3 region has the DNA TGTGCCAGCAGCGTAGTAGAAAGCTCCTACAATGAGCAGTTCTTC.

J is TRBJ1-2 and V is TRBV4-3; 10 positions match TRBD1. Germline-derived CDR1 and CDR2 are LGHNA and YSLEER. The CDR3 has 15 amino acids. V was pared by 3 bases and J by 7 bases, with 8 bases of the junction left unmatched. The CDR3 is CASSHPGTGAIGYTF. The CDR3 nucleotides read TGCGCCAGCAGCCACCCCGGGACAGGGGCAATTGGCTACACCTTC.

V is TRBV2 and J is TRBJ2-7; TRBD2 matches at 9 bases. CDR1 is SNHLY, CDR2 FYNNEI, per germline. This CDR3 has 16 amino acids. J was trimmed by 3 bases and V by 10 bases; bases with no gene match: 16. CDR3 sequence: CATKSGRFGLGYEQYF. The DNA of the CDR3 is TGTGCCACCAAGAGCGGGAGGTTCGGTTTAGGCTACGAGCAGTACTTC.

The V call is TRBV5-1, the J call TRBJ2-3; TRBD1 is a possible D gene (6 bases). Trimming left V 0 bases short and J 6 bases short, with 14 bases between. The CDR3 sequence is 15 residues long. The germline V gene encodes CDR1 SGHRS and CDR2 YFSETQ. The CDR3 sequence: CASSLAPSQGDTQYF. The DNA of the CDR3 is TGCGCCAGCAGCTTGGCCCCATCCCAGGGGGATACGCAGTATTTT.

The rearrangement joins TRBV30 to TRBJ1-2, with TRBD1 as a possible D gene (6 bases). This CDR3 region has 16 residues. Looked up from germline, CDR1 is GTSNPN and CDR2 is SVGIG (reference sequence). V was trimmed by 3 bases and J by 7 bases, leaving 24 bases between them. CDR3 in DNA: TGTGCCTGGAGGGATCTAAGGGGGTCCCAGCAAGGTGGCTACACCTTC. As protein: CAWRDLRGSQQGGYTF.

About this clone: One junction end does not reproduce the germline sequence, and a read error may be involved. This chain connects TRBV7-9 to TRBJ1-1; D is unclear. CDR1 is SEHNR and CDR2 is FQNEAQ in the germline V gene (reference sequence). CDR3 length: 12 amino acids. The CDR3 DNA follows: TGTTCCAGCAGCCGCATCGAGAGTGAAGCTTTCTTT. This codes for CSSSRIESEAFF.

This clone was recorded once. V is TRBV18 and J is TRBJ1-1; possible D gene TRBD1, 6 bases. V was shortened by 4 bases and J by 2 bases, with 14 bases between the two germline ends. This CDR3 has 15 residues. Germline V CDR1 and CDR2: KGHSH, LQKENI. The CDR3 DNA reads TGTGCCAGCTCACACAGGGACGGGGTAAACACTGAAGCTTTCTTT. Residues: CASSHRDGVNTEAFF.

This chain connects TRBV19 to TRBJ2-7; D gene unclear. CDR1 and CDR2 from the germline V gene are LNHDA and SQIVND (reference sequence). Trimming removed 3 bases at V and 7 bases at J, with 16 bases between. The CDR3 is 14 amino acids. DNA for the CDR3: TGTGCCAGTAGTATTCGCGGCGAGCTCCGGGAGCAGTACTTC. Translated: CASSIRGELREQYF.

The chain combines TRBV14 with TRBJ1-2; TRBD1 agrees at 10 bases. The CDR3 extends over 15 amino acids. V lost 4 bases and J lost 8; bases outside the gene matches: 10. In germline, CDR1 is SGHDN, CDR2 FVKESK. CDR3: CASSPIGQGVSGYTF. CDR3 DNA sequence: TGTGCCAGCAGCCCCATAGGACAGGGGGTAAGCGGCTACACCTTC. Full variable domain (outside the CDR3, taken from reference TRBV14 and TRBJ1-2): EAGVTQFPSHSVIEKGQTVTLRCDPISGHDNLYWYRRVMGKEIKFLLHFVKESKQDESGMPNNRFLAERTGGTYSTLKVQPAELEDSGVYFCASSPIGQGVSGYTFGSGTRLTVV.

This clone was detected only once. The chain recombines TRBV2 with TRBJ1-2; D not certain. Germline CDR1 reads SNHLY; CDR2 reads FYNNEI. The CDR3 is 12 amino acids. The V end was cut by 2 bases, the J end by 2 bases, with 3 bases between. CDR3 DNA sequence: TGTGCCAGCAGTGAACAGAACTATGGCTACACCTTC. The encoded protein is CASSEQNYGYTF.

The J gene is TRBJ2-7, the V gene TRBV6-5; D unclear. The V end lost 7 bases, the J end lost 7 bases, and 17 bases lay between the germline ends. The germline V gene encodes CDR1 MNHEY and CDR2 SVGAGI. CDR3 length: 13 residues. The CDR3 nucleotides are TGTGCCAGCACCTCTCCAAGTACCGGTGAGCAGTACTTC. This translates into CASTSPSTGEQYF.

V is TRBV7-9 and J is TRBJ2-5; 7 nucleotides line up with TRBD2. Germline CDR1 and CDR2: SEHNR and FQNEAQ (reference sequence). This CDR3 comprises 15 residues. V dropped 4 bases and J dropped 3; count of bases not matched to a gene: 8. The CDR3: CASSSYQGGEETQYF. In DNA form, the CDR3 reads TGTGCCAGCAGCTCCTACCAGGGAGGGGAAGAGACCCAGTACTTC.